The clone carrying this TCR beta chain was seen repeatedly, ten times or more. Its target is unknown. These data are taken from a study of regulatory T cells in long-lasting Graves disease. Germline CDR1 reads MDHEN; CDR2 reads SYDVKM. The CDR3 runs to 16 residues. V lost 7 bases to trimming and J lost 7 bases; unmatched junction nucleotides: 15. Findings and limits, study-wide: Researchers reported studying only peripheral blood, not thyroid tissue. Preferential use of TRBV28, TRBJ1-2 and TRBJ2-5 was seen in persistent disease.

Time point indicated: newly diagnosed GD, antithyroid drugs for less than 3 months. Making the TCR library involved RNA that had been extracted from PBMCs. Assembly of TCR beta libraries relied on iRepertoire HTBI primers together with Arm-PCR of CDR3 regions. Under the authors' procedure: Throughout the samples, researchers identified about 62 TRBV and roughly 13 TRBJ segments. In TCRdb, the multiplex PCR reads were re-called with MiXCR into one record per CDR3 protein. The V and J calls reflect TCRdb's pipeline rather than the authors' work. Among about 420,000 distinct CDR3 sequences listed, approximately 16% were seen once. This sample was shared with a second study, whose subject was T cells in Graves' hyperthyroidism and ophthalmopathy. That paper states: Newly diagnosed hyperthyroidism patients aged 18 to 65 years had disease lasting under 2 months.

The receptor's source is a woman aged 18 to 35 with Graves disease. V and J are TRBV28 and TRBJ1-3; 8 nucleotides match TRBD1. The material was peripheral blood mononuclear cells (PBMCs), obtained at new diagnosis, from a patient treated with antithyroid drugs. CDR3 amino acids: CASTDGVQGVGNTIYF. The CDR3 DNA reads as TGTGCCAGCACTGACGGAGTACAGGGGGTCGGCAACACCATATATTTT.